These 8 T cell receptor beta chains originate from one sample sequenced in a study of blood T cell repertoires in COVID-19. TCRdb's copy holds only in-frame clones and misses some; the assay was immunoSEQ multiplex PCR. The sample lists approximately 280,000 clones; approximately 86% were seen once. Sequencing was done on a sample of peripheral blood. All receptors derive from a man aged 18 to 29 with active or convalescent COVID-19.

This chain uses TRBV19 with TRBJ2-5; TRBD2 matches at 8 bases. Germline loops: CDR1 LNHDA, CDR2 SQIVND (reference sequence). The CDR3 is 16 amino acids. J lost 5 bases, V lost 5 bases, and 13 bases had no gene match. The CDR3 DNA is TGTGCCAGTAGTCTAAGACTAGCGAAGGGTTGGGAGACCCAGTACTTC. Translating gives CASSLRLAKGWETQYF.

This chain connects TRBV7-8 to TRBJ2-7; 15 bases agree with TRBD2. The V gene's germline CDR1 is SGHVS and CDR2 FQNEAQ. The CDR3 loop spans 20 amino acids. V lost 1 base to trimming and J lost 1 base; unmatched junction nucleotides: 11. As DNA, the CDR3 is TGTGCCAGCAGCTTAGGGGCTAGAGGGACTAGCGGGGGGAGGTCCTACGAGCAGTACTTC. Translation gives CASSLGARGTSGGRSYEQYF.

This clone was detected only a few times. V usage is TRBV3-1 (or the pseudogene TRBV3-2) and J usage is TRBJ1-5; possible D gene TRBD1, 6 bases. The CDR3 sequence is 15 residues long. CDR1 and CDR2 (germline): LGHDT, YNNKEL (reference sequence). V was pared by 1 base and J by 7 bases, with 14 bases between. The CDR3 protein is CASSQGGTSLQPQHF. The CDR3 DNA is TGTGCCAGCAGCCAAGGTGGGACAAGTCTACAGCCCCAGCATTTT.

The chain is built from TRBV7-9 and TRBJ1-3; 7 positions agree with TRBD1. V dropped 1 base and J dropped 4; count of bases not matched to a gene: 4. The length of the CDR3 is 15 residues. Per germline, CDR1 SEHNR and CDR2 FQNEAQ (reference sequence). CDR3 DNA sequence: TGTGCCAGCAGCTTAGATGGGACAGCAGGAAACACCATATATTTT. It specifies CASSLDGTAGNTIYF.

This chain joins TRBV29-1 and TRBJ1-5; D may be TRBD1 (5 bases). The germline CDR1 and CDR2 sequences are SQVTM and ANQGSEA. There are 14 residues in the CDR3. V shed 1 base and J shed 7 bases, with 14 bases lying between them. Here the CDR3 reads CSVEGSSEGQPQHF. The DNA of the CDR3 is TGCAGCGTTGAAGGAAGTTCGGAGGGGCAGCCCCAGCATTTT.

The chain combines TRBV10-3 with TRBJ1-1, with 8 bases fitting TRBD1. The CDR3 is 13 amino acids. Germline trimming cut 11 bases from V and 0 bases from J; bases unmatched to any gene: 5. Germline CDR1 reads ENHRY; CDR2 reads SYGVKD. The CDR3: CALTTGVNTEAFF. The CDR3, as DNA: TGTGCCCTAACGACAGGGGTGAACACTGAAGCTTTCTTT.

V is TRBV5-1 and J is TRBJ1-1; D remains ambiguous. V was cut by 0 bases and J by 1 base, with 10 bases left in between. Per germline, CDR1 SGHRS and CDR2 YFSETQ. This CDR3 spans 15 amino acids. The CDR3: CASSLVSQSNTEAFF. CDR3 sequence (DNA): TGCGCCAGCAGCTTGGTCAGTCAATCGAACACTGAAGCTTTCTTT.

CDR3 region: CATSGGDGGGYTF. The CDR3 region has the DNA TGTGCCACCAGTGGGGGGGACGGTGGAGGCTACACCTTC. This chain connects TRBV24-1 to TRBJ1-2, with TRBD1 as a possible D gene (5 bases). The V gene lost 5 bases and the J gene lost 8 bases, with 14 bases spanning the gap. CDR1 and CDR2 from the germline V gene are KGHDR and SFDVKD. The CDR3 runs 13 residues.